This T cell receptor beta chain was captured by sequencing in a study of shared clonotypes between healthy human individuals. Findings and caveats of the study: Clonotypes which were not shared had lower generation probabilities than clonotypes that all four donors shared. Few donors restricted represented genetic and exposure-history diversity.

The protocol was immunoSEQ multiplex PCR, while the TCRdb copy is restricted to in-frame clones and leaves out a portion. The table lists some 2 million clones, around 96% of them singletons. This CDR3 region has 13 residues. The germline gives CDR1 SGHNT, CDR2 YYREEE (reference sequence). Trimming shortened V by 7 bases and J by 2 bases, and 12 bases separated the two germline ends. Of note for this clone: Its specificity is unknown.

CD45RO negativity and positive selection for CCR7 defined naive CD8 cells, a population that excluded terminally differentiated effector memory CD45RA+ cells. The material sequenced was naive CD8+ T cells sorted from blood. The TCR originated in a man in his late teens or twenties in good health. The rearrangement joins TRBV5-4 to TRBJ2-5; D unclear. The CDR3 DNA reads TGTGCCAGCGGTTTAGGTTCTCAAGAGACCCAGTACTTC. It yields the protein CASGLGSQETQYF.